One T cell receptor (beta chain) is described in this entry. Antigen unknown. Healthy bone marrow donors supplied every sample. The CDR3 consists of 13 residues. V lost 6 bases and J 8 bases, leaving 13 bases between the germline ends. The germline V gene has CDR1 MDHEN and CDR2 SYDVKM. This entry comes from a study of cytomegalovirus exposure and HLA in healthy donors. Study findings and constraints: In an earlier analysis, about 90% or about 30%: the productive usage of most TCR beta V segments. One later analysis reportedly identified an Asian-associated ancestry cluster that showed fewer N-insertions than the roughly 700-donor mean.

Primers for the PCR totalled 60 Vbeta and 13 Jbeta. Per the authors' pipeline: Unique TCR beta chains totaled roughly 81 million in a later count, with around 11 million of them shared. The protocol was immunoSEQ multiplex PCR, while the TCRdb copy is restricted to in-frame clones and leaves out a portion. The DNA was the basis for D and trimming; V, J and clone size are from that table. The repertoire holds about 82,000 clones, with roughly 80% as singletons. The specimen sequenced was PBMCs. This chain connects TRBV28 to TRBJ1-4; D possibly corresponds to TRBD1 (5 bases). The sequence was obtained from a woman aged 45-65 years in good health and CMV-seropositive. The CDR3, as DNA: TGTGCCAGCAGCTGGGGGGGGAAGGAAAAACTGTTTTTT. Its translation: CASSWGGKEKLFF.